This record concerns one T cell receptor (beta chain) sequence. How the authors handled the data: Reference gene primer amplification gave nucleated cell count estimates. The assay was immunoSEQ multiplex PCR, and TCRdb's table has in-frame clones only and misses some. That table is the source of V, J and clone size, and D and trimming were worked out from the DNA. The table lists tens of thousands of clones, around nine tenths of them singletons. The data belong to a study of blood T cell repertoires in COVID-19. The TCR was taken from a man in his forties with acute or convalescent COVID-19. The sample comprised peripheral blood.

This CDR3 is CASSSGYYGYTF. Written as DNA, the CDR3 is TGTGCCAGCAGCTCAGGGTACTATGGCTACACCTTC. J is TRBJ1-2 and V is TRBV7-9, with D tentatively TRBD1 (5 bases). The CDR3 covers 12 residues. Trimming stripped 4 bases from V and 3 bases from J, with 6 bases between. Germline loops: CDR1 SEHNR, CDR2 FQNEAQ (reference sequence).